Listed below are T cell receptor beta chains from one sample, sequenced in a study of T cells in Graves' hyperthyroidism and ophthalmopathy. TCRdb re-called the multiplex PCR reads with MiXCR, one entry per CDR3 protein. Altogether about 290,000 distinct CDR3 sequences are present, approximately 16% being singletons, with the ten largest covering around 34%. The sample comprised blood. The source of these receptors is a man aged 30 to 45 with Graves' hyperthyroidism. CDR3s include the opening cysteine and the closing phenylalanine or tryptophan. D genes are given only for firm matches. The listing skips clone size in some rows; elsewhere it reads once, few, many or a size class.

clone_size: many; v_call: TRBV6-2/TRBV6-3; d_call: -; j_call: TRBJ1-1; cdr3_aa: CATRATQRRGFTEAFF; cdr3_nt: TGTGCCACCAGAGCGACGCAACGACGGGGGTTCACTGAAGCTTTCTTT
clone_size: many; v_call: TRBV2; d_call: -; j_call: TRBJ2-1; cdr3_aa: CASSEPESSYNEQFF; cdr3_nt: TGTGCCAGCAGTGAGCCCGAATCCTCCTACAATGAGCAGTTCTTC
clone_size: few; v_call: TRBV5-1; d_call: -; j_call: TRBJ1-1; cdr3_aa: CASSPLLGTYTEAFF; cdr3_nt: TGCGCCAGCAGTCCCCTTTTGGGGACTTACACTGAAGCTTTCTTT
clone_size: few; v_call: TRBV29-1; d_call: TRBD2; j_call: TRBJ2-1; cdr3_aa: CSVGAGDGNEQFF; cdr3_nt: TGCAGCGTTGGTGCGGGAGACGGAAATGAGCAGTTCTTC
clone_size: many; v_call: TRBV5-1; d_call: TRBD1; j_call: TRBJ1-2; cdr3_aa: CASSLFDRDYGYTF; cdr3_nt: TGCGCCAGCAGCTTGTTCGACAGGGACTATGGCTACACCTTC
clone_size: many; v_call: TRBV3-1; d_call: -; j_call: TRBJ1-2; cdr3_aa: CASSPAVGYGYTF; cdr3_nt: TGTGCCAGCAGCCCAGCGGTAGGTTATGGCTACACCTTC
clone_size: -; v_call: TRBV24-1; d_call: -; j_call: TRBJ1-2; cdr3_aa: CATSVGDSSYGYTF; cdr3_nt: TGTGCCACCAGTGTGGGAGACTCCAGCTATGGCTACACCTTC
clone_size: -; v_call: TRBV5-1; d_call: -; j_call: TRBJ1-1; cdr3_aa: CASSRGGGMNTEAFF; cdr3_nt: TGCGCCAGCAGCCGCGGGGGGGGGATGAACACTGAAGCTTTCTTT
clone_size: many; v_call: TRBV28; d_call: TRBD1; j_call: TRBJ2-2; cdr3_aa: CASFPMGTGPSNTGELFF; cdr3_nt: TGTGCCAGCTTCCCCATGGGGACAGGTCCATCAAACACCGGGGAGCTGTTTTTT
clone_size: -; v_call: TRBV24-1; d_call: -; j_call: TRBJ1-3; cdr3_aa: CATSDSAASTTSGNTIYF; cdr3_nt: TGTGCCACCAGTGATTCGGCAGCTTCCACGACATCTGGAAACACCATATATTTT
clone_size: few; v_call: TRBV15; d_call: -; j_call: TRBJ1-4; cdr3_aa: CATNQFGDANEKLFF; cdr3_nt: TGTGCCACCAATCAGTTCGGTGATGCTAATGAAAAACTGTTTTTT
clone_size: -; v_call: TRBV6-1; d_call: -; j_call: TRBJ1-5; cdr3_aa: CATGLGYSNQPQHF; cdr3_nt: TGTGCCACCGGGTTGGGGTATAGCAATCAGCCCCAGCATTTT
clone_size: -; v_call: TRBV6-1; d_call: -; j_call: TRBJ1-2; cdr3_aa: CASSYRVQGGSGYTF; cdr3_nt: TGTGCCAGCAGTTATAGGGTACAGGGAGGAAGTGGCTACACCTTC
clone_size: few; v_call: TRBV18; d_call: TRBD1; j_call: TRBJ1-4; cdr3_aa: CASSPRQDRDEKLFF; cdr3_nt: TGTGCCAGCTCACCACGCCAGGACAGGGATGAAAAACTGTTTTTT
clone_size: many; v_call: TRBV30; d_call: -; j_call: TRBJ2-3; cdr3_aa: CASRLTTDTQYF; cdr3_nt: TGTGCCTCGAGATTGACCACAGATACGCAGTATTTT
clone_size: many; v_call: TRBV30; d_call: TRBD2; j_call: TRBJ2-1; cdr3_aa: CACAGLAGGGYNEQFF; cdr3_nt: TGTGCCTGTGCCGGACTAGCGGGAGGGGGTTACAATGAGCAGTTCTTC
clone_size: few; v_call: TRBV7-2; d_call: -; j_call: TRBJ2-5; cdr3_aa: CASSLHQGWETQYF; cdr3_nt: TGTGCCAGCAGCCTCCATCAGGGGTGGGAGACCCAGTACTTC
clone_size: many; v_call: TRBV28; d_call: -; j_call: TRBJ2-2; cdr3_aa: CASSLNTGELFF; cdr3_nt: TGTGCCAGCAGTTTGAACACCGGGGAGCTGTTTTTT
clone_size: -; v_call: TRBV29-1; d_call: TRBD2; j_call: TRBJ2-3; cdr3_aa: CSSAGTSGTDTQYF; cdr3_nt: TGCAGCTCAGCCGGGACTAGCGGGACAGATACGCAGTATTTT
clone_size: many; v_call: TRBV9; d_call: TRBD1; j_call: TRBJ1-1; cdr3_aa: CASSGGQGATNTEAFF; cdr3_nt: TGTGCCAGCAGCGGGGGACAGGGGGCTACGAACACTGAAGCTTTCTTT
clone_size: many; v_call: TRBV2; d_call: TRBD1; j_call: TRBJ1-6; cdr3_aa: CASSDRTGGSRALHF; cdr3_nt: TGTGCCAGCAGTGATCGCACAGGGGGTTCGAGGGCCCTCCACTTT
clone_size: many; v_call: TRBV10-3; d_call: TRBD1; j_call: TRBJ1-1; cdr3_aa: CAISESGQGNTEAFF; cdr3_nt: TGTGCCATCAGTGAGTCGGGACAGGGGAACACTGAAGCTTTCTTT
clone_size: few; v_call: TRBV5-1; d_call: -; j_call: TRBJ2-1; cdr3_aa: CASSPTISGGNEQFF; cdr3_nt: TGCGCCAGCAGCCCAACTATCTCCGGTGGCAATGAGCAGTTCTTC
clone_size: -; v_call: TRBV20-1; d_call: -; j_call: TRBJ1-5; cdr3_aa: CSATTFSNQPQHF; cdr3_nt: TGCAGTGCCACGACATTTAGCAATCAGCCCCAGCATTTT
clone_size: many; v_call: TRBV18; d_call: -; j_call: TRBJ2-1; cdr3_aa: CASSPVGSSYNEQFF; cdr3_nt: TGTGCCAGCTCGCCCGTGGGCAGCTCCTACAATGAGCAGTTCTTC
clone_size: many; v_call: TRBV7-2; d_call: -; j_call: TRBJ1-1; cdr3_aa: CASSLGRGAEAFF; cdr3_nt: TGTGCCAGCAGCTTAGGTCGAGGGGCTGAAGCTTTCTTT
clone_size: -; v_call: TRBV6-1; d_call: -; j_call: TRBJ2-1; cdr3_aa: CARGYPPNEQFF; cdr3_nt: TGTGCCAGGGGGTATCCCCCCAATGAGCAGTTCTTC
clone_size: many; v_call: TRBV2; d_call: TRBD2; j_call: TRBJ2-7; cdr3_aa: CASTAGLGPYEQYF; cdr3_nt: TGTGCCAGCACCGCTGGACTAGGCCCCTACGAGCAGTACTTC
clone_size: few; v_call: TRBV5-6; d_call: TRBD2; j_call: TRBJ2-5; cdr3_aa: CASSAGLGSQETQYF; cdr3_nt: TGTGCCAGCAGCGCCGGACTAGGCAGTCAAGAGACCCAGTACTTC
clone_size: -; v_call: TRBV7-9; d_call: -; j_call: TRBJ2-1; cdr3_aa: CASSLPRDGGFYNEQFF; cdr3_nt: TGTGCCAGCAGCCTACCCCGAGACGGGGGCTTTTACAATGAGCAGTTCTTC
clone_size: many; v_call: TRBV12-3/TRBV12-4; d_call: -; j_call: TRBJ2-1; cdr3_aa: CASSSRKMRANEQFF; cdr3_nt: TGTGCCAGCAGTTCCCGGAAAATGAGGGCCAATGAGCAGTTCTTC
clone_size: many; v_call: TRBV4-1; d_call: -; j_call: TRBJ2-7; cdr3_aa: CASSQVAGRYEQYF; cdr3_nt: TGCGCCAGCAGCCAAGTTGCGGGGCGCTACGAGCAGTACTTC
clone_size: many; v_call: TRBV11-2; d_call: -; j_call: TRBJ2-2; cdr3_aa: CASSSTYENTGELFF; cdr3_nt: TGTGCCAGCAGCTCCACTTACGAGAACACCGGGGAGCTGTTTTTT
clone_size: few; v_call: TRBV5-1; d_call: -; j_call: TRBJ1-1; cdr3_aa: CASSLFRAGNTEAFF; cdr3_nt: TGCGCCAGCAGCTTATTCAGGGCGGGGAACACTGAAGCTTTCTTT
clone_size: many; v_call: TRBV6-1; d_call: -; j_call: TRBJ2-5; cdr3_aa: CASRVTETQYF; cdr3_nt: TGTGCCAGCAGGGTAACGGAGACCCAGTACTTC
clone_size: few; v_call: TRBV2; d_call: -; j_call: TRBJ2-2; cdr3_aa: CASTFLPTGYTGELFF; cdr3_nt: TGTGCCAGCACCTTTTTACCAACAGGGTACACCGGGGAGCTGTTTTTT
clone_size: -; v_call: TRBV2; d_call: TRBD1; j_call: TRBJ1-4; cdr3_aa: CASSEQGGKLFF; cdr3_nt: TGTGCCAGCAGCGAACAGGGGGGAAAACTGTTTTTT
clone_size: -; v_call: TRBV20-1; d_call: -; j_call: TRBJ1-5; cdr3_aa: CSASPGGQPQHF; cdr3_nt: TGCAGTGCTAGTCCCGGTGGGCAGCCCCAGCATTTT
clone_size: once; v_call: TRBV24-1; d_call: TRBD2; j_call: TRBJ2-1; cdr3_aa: CATSDLWLAGAGEQFF; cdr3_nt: TGTGCCACCAGTGATTTGTGGCTAGCGGGAGCGGGGGAGCAGTTCTTC
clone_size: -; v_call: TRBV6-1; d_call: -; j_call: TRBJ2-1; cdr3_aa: CASSPRARNYNEQFF; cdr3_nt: TGTGCCAGCAGTCCCCGGGCGCGAAACTACAATGAGCAGTTCTTC